This entry lists 20 T cell receptor beta chains sequenced from one sample in a study of shared clonotypes between healthy human individuals. Terminally differentiated effector memory CD45RA+ cells were left out of the naive CD8 fraction, which was CD45RO-negative and positively selected for CCR7. The method was immunoSEQ multiplex PCR; TCRdb's version includes in-frame clones alone and lacks a portion of them. The sample has some 1,900,000 clones, just under 95% seen once. The material sequenced was naive CD8+ T cells sorted from blood. These receptors all come from a man between 18 and 29 years old in good health.

The chain employs TRBV11-3 and TRBJ2-7; no definite D call. Trimming stripped 1 base from V and 0 bases from J, with 10 bases between. This CDR3 is built from 15 residues. Germline CDR1 and CDR2: SGHNT and YENEEA. The CDR3 spells CASSLGVGHSYEQYF. CDR3 sequence (DNA): TGTGCCAGCAGCTTAGGGGTAGGTCACTCCTACGAGCAGTACTTC. The full variable domain, in which reference TRBV11-3 and TRBJ2-7 provide the parts outside the CDR3, is EAGVVQSPRYKIIEKKQPVAFWCNPISGHNTLYWYLQNLGQGPELLIRYENEEAVDDSQLPKDRFSAERLKGVDSTLKIQPAELGDSAVYLCASSLGVGHSYEQYFGPGTRLTVT.

The chain couples TRBV20-1 to TRBJ2-1, with D uncertain. The CDR3 runs 10 residues. Trimming pared 4 bases from V and 9 bases from J, leaving 7 bases between. Germline values: CDR1 DFQATT, CDR2 SNEGSKA (reference sequence). The DNA of the CDR3 is TGCAGTGCTACTGAGGTTGAGCAGTTCTTC. Residues: CSATEVEQFF.

V is TRBV27 and J is TRBJ2-2; D possibly matches TRBD1 or TRBD2 (5 bases each). Deletions cut 3 bases from V and 6 bases from J, with 11 bases between. The CDR3 is 14 residues long. Germline loops: CDR1 MNHEY, CDR2 SMNVEV (reference sequence). CDR3 loop: CASSLVGAAGELFF. Written as DNA, the CDR3 is TGTGCCAGCAGTTTGGTCGGGGCGGCCGGGGAGCTGTTTTTT.

The chain is built from TRBV28 and TRBJ2-7; D uncertain. The CDR3 is 13 residues long. Looked up from germline, CDR1 is MDHEN and CDR2 is SYDVKM. Trimming removed 6 bases from V and 0 bases from J, with 9 bases in between. The CDR3 DNA reads TGTGCCAGCAGCCCGGCGCCCTCCTACGAGCAGTACTTC. Protein sequence: CASSPAPSYEQYF. Full variable domain (missing parts from reference TRBV28 and TRBJ2-7): DVKVTQSSRYLVKRTGEKVFLECVQDMDHENMFWYRQDPGLGLRLIYFSYDVKMKEKGDIPEGYSVSREKKERFSLILESASTNQTSMYLCASSPAPSYEQYFGPGTRLTVT.

This clone has only one observation. The chain couples TRBV2 to TRBJ2-1; TRBD2 matches at 9 bases. The trim removed 3 bases at V and 5 bases at J, leaving 5 bases unmatched. CDR1 is SNHLY and CDR2 is FYNNEI in the germline V gene. The CDR3 sequence is 15 residues long. CDR3 region: CASSDVAGVNNEQFF. The CDR3 DNA is TGTGCCAGCAGTGATGTAGCGGGAGTAAACAATGAGCAGTTCTTC.

This clone was seen once. Different DNA sequences within this sample yield the same CDR3. The chain uses TRBV7-9 and TRBJ2-3; 12 bases map to TRBD2. CDR1 is SEHNR, CDR2 FQNEAQ, per germline (reference sequence). With V trimmed by 4 bases and J by 3 bases, 5 bases remained unmatched. The CDR3 has 16 amino acids. The CDR3 nucleotides are TGTGCCAGCAGCTCAGGACTAGCGGGATCAACAGATACGCAGTATTTT. Translating gives CASSSGLAGSTDTQYF.

V and J are TRBV30 and TRBJ2-3; perhaps TRBD2 as D (6 bases). Germline V gene data show CDR1 as GTSNPN and CDR2 as SVGIG (reference sequence). V was shortened by 8 bases and J by 0 bases, with 9 bases between the two germline ends. The CDR3 is 12 amino acids. CDR3 sequence (DNA): TGTGCCGGAGCGGGTAGCACAGATACGCAGTATTTT. Its translation: CAGAGSTDTQYF.

This chain connects TRBV7-9 to TRBJ2-7, with TRBD1 matching over 7 bases. Germline V gene lookup returns CDR1 SEHNR and CDR2 FQNEAQ (reference sequence). The ends lost 0 bases at V and 3 bases at J; junction bases unmatched: 5. The CDR3 runs to 15 residues. The CDR3 nucleotides are TGTGCCAGCAGCTTAGCGAGGGGACAGAGCTACGAGCAGTACTTC. Amino acids: CASSLARGQSYEQYF.

This clone occurred a few times. Other nucleotide sequences from this sample produce the same CDR3. The chain carries TRBV4-3 and TRBJ2-7, with 7 bases lining up with TRBD2. CDR1 and CDR2 from the germline V gene are LGHNA and YSLEER. V shed 0 bases and J 0 bases; nucleotides not matched to a gene: 5. This CDR3 contains 16 residues. The CDR3 loop is CASSQDMGEGSYEQYF. In DNA, the CDR3 is TGCGCCAGCAGCCAAGATATGGGGGAGGGCTCCTACGAGCAGTACTTC.

Worth noting for this clone: This same CDR3 is encoded by further DNA sequences in the sample. The chain joins TRBV9 to TRBJ1-1; maybe TRBD1 (5 bases). The CDR3 spans 13 residues. The V end lost 4 bases, the J end lost 1 base, and 8 bases lay between the germline ends. Looked up from germline, CDR1 is SGDLS and CDR2 is YYNGEE. In DNA, the CDR3 is TGTGCCAGCAGCATTGGGGCGAACACTGAAGCTTTCTTT. Translated, it gives CASSIGANTEAFF.

The V call is TRBV7-9, the J call TRBJ1-4; D is undetermined. The CDR3 runs to 12 residues. Trimming took off 5 bases at V and 8 bases at J, with 9 bases between the two ends. Germline assignment: CDR1 SEHNR and CDR2 FQNEAQ (reference sequence). CDR3 bases: TGTGCCAGCAGCCCGATGGGAGAAAAACTGTTTTTT. Residues: CASSPMGEKLFF.

The CDR3 bases are TGCGCCAGCAGCCAAGACCCCCTACTAGCGGAGGCGGATACGCAGTATTTT. Amino acids: CASSQDPLLAEADTQYF. The chain employs TRBV4-3 and TRBJ2-3, with 8 bases that match TRBD2. V shed 0 bases, J shed 6 bases, and the junction held 11 bases outside the gene matches. From germline, CDR1 is LGHNA and CDR2 YSLEER. The CDR3 is made up of 17 amino acids.

V gene TRBV30 combines with J gene TRBJ2-5; D might be TRBD1 (5 bases). Trimming shortened V by 0 bases and J by 1 base, and 12 bases separated the two germline ends. This CDR3 spans 15 amino acids. Per the germline V gene, CDR1 is GTSNPN and CDR2 is SVGIG (reference sequence). The CDR3 loop is CAWSVLGRAQETQYF. The CDR3 nucleotides read TGTGCCTGGAGTGTACTGGGCAGGGCCCAAGAGACCCAGTACTTC.

The chain links TRBV18 to TRBJ2-1, with a tentative D call TRBD2 (6 bases). Germline-derived CDR1 and CDR2 are KGHSH and LQKENI. The CDR3 contains 15 residues. V lost 2 bases and J lost 8, with 16 bases in between. The CDR3 is CASSPWGSGDYEQFF. The CDR3 bases are TGTGCCAGCTCACCATGGGGTAGCGGCGACTATGAGCAGTTCTTC.

The rearrangement joins TRBV6-6 to TRBJ2-1, with TRBD2 identical over 11 bases. V was clipped by 10 bases and J by 3 bases; unmatched bases: 5. The CDR3 has 14 residues. The germline CDR1 and CDR2 sequences are MNHNY and SVGAGI (reference sequence). CDR3 nucleotides: TGTGCCACGGAGGGACTAGCGGACTACAATGAGCAGTTCTTC. It translates to CATEGLADYNEQFF.

The chain carries TRBV10-3 and TRBJ2-1; 10 nucleotides align to TRBD2. Germline values: CDR1 ENHRY, CDR2 SYGVKD. The CDR3 runs 16 residues. With 2 bases clipped from V and 5 bases from J, the junction kept 6 bases outside the gene matches. The CDR3 loop is CAISELSGGRNNEQFF. CDR3 nucleotide sequence: TGTGCCATCAGTGAGCTTAGCGGGGGGCGAAACAATGAGCAGTTCTTC.

Concerning this clone: This specimen includes other DNA sequences encoding the same CDR3. The rearrangement uses TRBV4-3 and TRBJ1-1, with D maybe TRBD1 (6 bases). With 0 bases removed from V and 4 bases from J, the gap between germline ends came to 12 bases. Per germline, CDR1 LGHNA and CDR2 YSLEER. CDR3 size: 15 residues. In nucleotides, the CDR3 is TGCGCCAGCAGCCAAGATCCGGGGGGCGGCACTGAAGCTTTCTTT. Its protein product is CASSQDPGGGTEAFF.

The genes are TRBV27 and TRBJ2-7; weak D call: TRBD2 (6 bases). The germline CDR1 and CDR2 sequences are MNHEY and SMNVEV (reference sequence). V was clipped by 7 bases and J by 3 bases, with 16 bases between them. The CDR3 extends over 14 amino acids. CDR3 coding DNA: TGTGCCAGCAACCGCGGAGGGGCGAGCTACGAGCAGTACTTC. It encodes CASNRGGASYEQYF.

The chain's CDR3 is CASSDGQGRVAYEQYF. The CDR3, as DNA: TGTGCCAGCAGTGACGGACAGGGGAGGGTGGCCTACGAGCAGTACTTC. The rearrangement uses TRBV14 and TRBJ2-7; TRBD1 aligns across 9 bases. This CDR3 spans 16 amino acids. Trimming cost V 6 bases and J 2 bases; bases outside gene matches: 11. Germline loops: CDR1 SGHDN, CDR2 FVKESK. The full variable domain, in which reference TRBV14 and TRBJ2-7 provide the parts outside the CDR3, is EAGVTQFPSHSVIEKGQTVTLRCDPISGHDNLYWYRRVMGKEIKFLLHFVKESKQDESGMPNNRFLAERTGGTYSTLKVQPAELEDSGVYFCASSDGQGRVAYEQYFGPGTRLTVT.

This chain uses TRBV7-9 with TRBJ2-7; D gene ambiguous. The CDR3 is made up of 14 amino acids. With 1 base removed from V and 0 bases from J, the gap between germline ends came to 7 bases. Looked up from germline, CDR1 is SEHNR and CDR2 is FQNEAQ (reference sequence). As DNA, the CDR3 is TGTGCCAGCAGCTTAGTGGTGGACTCCTACGAGCAGTACTTC. It is translated as CASSLVVDSYEQYF.